This T cell receptor (beta chain) was identified in a study of shared clonotypes between healthy human individuals. The CDR3 runs to 13 residues. V lost 3 bases and J 5 bases, leaving 11 bases between the germline ends. The germline gives CDR1 KGHSH, CDR2 LQKENI. Data came from immunoSEQ multiplex PCR; TCRdb stores just in-frame clones and leaves some out. The sample contains 950,000 to 1,200,000 clones, approximately 75% of which appear only once. The sample holds one count of this clone. Sequenced: memory CD4+ T cells from PBMCs. Indicated subset: CD45RA-negative fraction. The TCR originated in a man younger than 35 in good health. Some clones in this sample may be carry-over from other donors' samples. This rearrangement joins TRBV18 to TRBJ2-7; D gene ambiguous. The DNA for the CDR3 is TGTGCCAGCTCACCGCGGACGAGCGACGAGCAGTACTTC. Translating gives CASSPRTSDEQYF. The whole variable domain, remainder taken from reference TRBV18 and TRBJ2-7, is NAGVMQNPRHLVRRRGQEARLRCSPMKGHSHVYWYRQLPEEGLKFMVYLQKENIIDESGMPKERFSAEFPKEGPSILRIQQVVRGDSAAYFCASSPRTSDEQYFGPGTRLTVT.